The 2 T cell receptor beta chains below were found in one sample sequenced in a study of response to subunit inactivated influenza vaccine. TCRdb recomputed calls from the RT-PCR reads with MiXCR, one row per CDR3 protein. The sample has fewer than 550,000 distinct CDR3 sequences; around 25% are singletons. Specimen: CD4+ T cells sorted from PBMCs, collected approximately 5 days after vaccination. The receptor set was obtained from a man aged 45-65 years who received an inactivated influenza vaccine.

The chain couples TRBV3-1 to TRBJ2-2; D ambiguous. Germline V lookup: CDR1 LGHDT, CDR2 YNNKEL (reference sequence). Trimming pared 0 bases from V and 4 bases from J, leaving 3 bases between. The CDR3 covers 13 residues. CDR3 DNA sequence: TGTGCCAGCAGCCAAGATGGCACCGGGGAGCTGTTTTTT. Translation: CASSQDGTGELFF.

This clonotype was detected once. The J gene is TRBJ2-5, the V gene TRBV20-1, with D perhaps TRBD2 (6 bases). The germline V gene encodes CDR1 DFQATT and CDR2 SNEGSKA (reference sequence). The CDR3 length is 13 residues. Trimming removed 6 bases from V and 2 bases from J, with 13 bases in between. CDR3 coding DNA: TGCAGTGCACGGGACTCAACTCAAGAGACCCAGTACTTC. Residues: CSARDSTQETQYF.